In this sample, the clone carrying this T cell receptor beta chain turned up a few times. Documented time point: pre-sensitization, week 0. Treatment denoted: therapeutic diphenylcyclopropenone sensitization with weekly scalp DPC. The data belong to a study of human T cells and chemical hapten exposure. Trimming pared 4 bases from V and 0 bases from J, leaving 16 bases between. The CDR3 is made up of 16 amino acids. Looked up from germline, CDR1 is SGHNT and CDR2 is YYREEE (reference sequence). TCRdb independently ran MiXCR on the RACE reads; one entry per CDR3 protein. The sample holds around 380,000 distinct CDR3 sequences, 5% to 6.5% seen once.

The receptor was isolated from a woman between 18 and 30 years old with alopecia areata. Some clones in this sample may be carry-over from other donors' samples. Material: whole blood, obtained in connection with sensitization to the hapten diphenylcyclopropenone (DPC). The rearrangement uses TRBV5-4 and TRBJ1-2, with D unresolved. CDR3 region: CASSLERDSANYGYTF. The CDR3 DNA is TGTGCCAGCAGCCTCGAAAGAGATTCCGCTAACTATGGCTACACCTTC.